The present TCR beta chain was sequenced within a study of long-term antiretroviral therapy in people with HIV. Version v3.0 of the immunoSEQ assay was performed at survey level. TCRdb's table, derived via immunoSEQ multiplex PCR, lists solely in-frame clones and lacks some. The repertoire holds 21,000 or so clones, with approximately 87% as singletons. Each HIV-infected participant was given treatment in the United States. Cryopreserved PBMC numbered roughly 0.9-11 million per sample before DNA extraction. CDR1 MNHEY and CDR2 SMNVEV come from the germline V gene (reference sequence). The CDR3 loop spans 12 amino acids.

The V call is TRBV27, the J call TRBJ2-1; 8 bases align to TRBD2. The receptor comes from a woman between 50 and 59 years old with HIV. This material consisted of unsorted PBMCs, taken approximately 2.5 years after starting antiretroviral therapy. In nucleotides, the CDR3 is TGTGCGGCGGGAGGCCCCTACAATGAGCAGTTCTTC. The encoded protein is CAAGGPYNEQFF.